The source of this T cell receptor beta chain is a study of T cell clonotyping in hematopoietic cell transplantation. Across the study: Recipient samples before transplant were obtained post-cytoreduction. Study findings and constraints: CD4 and CD8 repertoire contributions could not be separated without sorting.

As for time point: recipient sample about 28 days before transplant, after cytoreduction. Trimming shortened V by 5 bases and J by 3 bases, and 12 bases separated the two germline ends. Germline-derived CDR1 and CDR2 are SGHRS and YFSETQ. The CDR3 is made up of 13 amino acids. Clones were read by immunoSEQ multiplex PCR, and TCRdb kept only the in-frame ones, dropping some. Among under 45,000 clones, 90% to 95% were seen once, and the ten largest hold around 1.6%. For this clone: Its target is not known.

This chain joins TRBV5-1 and TRBJ2-7, with D unresolved. The sequences come from peripheral blood mononuclear cells, collected before stem cell transplant. The source is a man in his forties or fifties with chronic myeloid leukemia. Some clones in this sample may be carry-over from other donors' samples. In DNA form, the CDR3 reads TGCGCCAGCAGTAAGAATTACGGCTACGAGCAGTACTTC. Translation: CASSKNYGYEQYF.